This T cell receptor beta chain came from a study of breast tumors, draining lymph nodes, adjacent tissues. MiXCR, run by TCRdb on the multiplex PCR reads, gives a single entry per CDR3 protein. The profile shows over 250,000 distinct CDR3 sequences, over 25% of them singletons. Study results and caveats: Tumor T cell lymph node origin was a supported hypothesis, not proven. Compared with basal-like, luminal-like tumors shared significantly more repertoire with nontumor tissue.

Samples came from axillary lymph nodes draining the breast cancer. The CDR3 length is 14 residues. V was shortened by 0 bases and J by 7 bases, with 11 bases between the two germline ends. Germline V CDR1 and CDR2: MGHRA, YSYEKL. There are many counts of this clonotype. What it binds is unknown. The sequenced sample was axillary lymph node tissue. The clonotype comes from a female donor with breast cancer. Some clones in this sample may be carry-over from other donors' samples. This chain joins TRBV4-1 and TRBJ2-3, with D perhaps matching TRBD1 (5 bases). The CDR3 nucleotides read TGCGCCAGCAGCCAAGAGCAGGGTGGATATACGCAGTATTTT. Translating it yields CASSQEQGGYTQYF.